The 5 T cell receptor beta chains below come from one sample, sequenced in a study of blood T cell repertoires in COVID-19 (dated by TCRdb to about 2020). Libraries were built with the immunoSEQ multiplex PCR assay. Entries here come from immuneACCESS through TCRdb and include only in-frame sequences with V and J called. Some clones fail to appear in such tables; in the studies checked, an unresolved V gene covers under half of the shortfall, and the cause of the remainder is unknown. This sample is represented by about 230,000 clones; about nine tenths of them were singletons. The top ten hold 2.7% of the sample. The sequencing sample was made of peripheral blood. The source of these receptors is a woman aged 55-75 years with acute or convalescent COVID-19.

The chain links TRBV19 to TRBJ2-1; 10 nucleotides match TRBD2. The trim removed 7 bases at V and 9 bases at J, leaving 12 bases unmatched. The length of the CDR3 is 15 residues. Germline CDR1 and CDR2: LNHDA and SQIVND (reference sequence). The CDR3 protein is CASKGALAGEREQFF. CDR3 DNA sequence: TGTGCCAGTAAGGGGGCTCTAGCGGGAGAACGTGAGCAGTTCTTC. Complete variable domain (other parts from reference TRBV19 and TRBJ2-1): DGGITQSPKYLFRKEGQNVTLSCEQNLNHDAMYWYRQDPGQGLRLIYYSQIVNDFQKGDIAEGYSVSREKKESFPLTVTSAQKNPTAFYLCASKGALAGEREQFFGPGTRLTVL.

V usage is TRBV6-5 and J usage is TRBJ2-3, with a tentative D call TRBD2 (6 bases). Germline V lookup: CDR1 MNHEY, CDR2 SVGAGI. Between the trimmed V and J ends, which lost 8 bases and 4 bases, there was a span of 16 bases. The CDR3 totals 14 residues. Here the CDR3 reads CASGDGRGPDTQYF. CDR3 nucleotides: TGTGCCAGCGGGGACGGGAGAGGCCCAGATACGCAGTATTTT.

V is TRBV5-6 and J is TRBJ2-1; TRBD2 might be the D (6 bases). Trimming took 3 bases from V and 7 from J, leaving 11 bases between them. The CDR3 totals 13 residues. Germline V lookup: CDR1 SGHDT, CDR2 YYEEEE. The CDR3 region is CASSSRDWNEQFF. The CDR3 DNA reads as TGTGCCAGCAGCTCCCGGGACTGGAATGAGCAGTTCTTC.

This clone has only one observation. This chain joins TRBV30 and TRBJ2-3, with 11 bases fitting TRBD2. Germline loops: CDR1 GTSNPN, CDR2 SVGIG (reference sequence). The CDR3 is made up of 15 amino acids. V trimming: 0 bases; J trimming: 5 bases; junction bases outside the gene matches: 4. In nucleotides, the CDR3 is TGTGCCTGGAGTGTACTAGCGGGGGTCGGAGATACGCAGTATTTT. Its translation: CAWSVLAGVGDTQYF.

The rearrangement uses TRBV24-1 and TRBJ2-2; 7 bases line up with TRBD1. Germline V gene lookup returns CDR1 KGHDR and CDR2 SFDVKD. This CDR3 spans 14 amino acids. With 3 bases clipped from V and 6 bases from J, the junction kept 3 bases outside the gene matches. The CDR3 coding sequence is TGTGCCACCAGTGATAAGGGGGCGGCCGGGGAGCTGTTTTTT. As protein: CATSDKGAAGELFF.